Below are 26 T cell receptor beta chains sequenced from a single sample in a study of cytomegalovirus exposure and HLA in healthy donors. Amplification used 60 Vbeta primers and 13 Jbeta primers. Produced via immunoSEQ multiplex PCR; TCRdb's table is partial and in-frame only. Among around 130,000 clones listed, 65% to 85% were seen once. Sequencing was carried out using PBMCs. These receptors were collected from a man aged 50-59 years in good health and CMV-seronegative.

The chain links TRBV7-2 to TRBJ2-7; tentative D call: TRBD2 (5 bases). The CDR3 has 14 amino acids. The V end lost 0 bases, the J end lost 4 bases, and 10 bases lay between the germline ends. Germline CDR1 SGHTA, CDR2 FQGNSA. CDR3 amino acids: CASSLALGGYEQYF. In DNA, the CDR3 is TGTGCCAGCAGCTTAGCGCTAGGCGGGTACGAGCAGTACTTC.

The chain is built from TRBV5-1 and TRBJ2-5, with 8 positions matching TRBD2. Near its end, the DNA agrees better with TRBJ2-7, so the J call may be wrong. The CDR3 runs to 14 residues. CDR1 SGHRS and CDR2 YFSETQ come from the germline V gene. The CDR3 DNA sequence: TGCGCCAGCAGGAACGTAGCGGGATCCCCCGAGCAGTACTTC. This encodes CASRNVAGSPEQYF.

CDR3 sequence (DNA): TGTGCCAGCAGCTTCCGAGAGCCTGGAAACACCATATATTTT. Translating it yields CASSFREPGNTIYF. The rearrangement uses TRBV5-4 and TRBJ1-3; the D is unclear. Trimming removed 2 bases at V and 2 bases at J, with 8 bases between. CDR3 length: 14 amino acids. CDR1 SGHNT and CDR2 YYREEE come from the germline V gene (reference sequence).

The J gene is TRBJ2-3, the V gene TRBV7-9; 7 nucleotides line up with TRBD1. This CDR3 is built from 14 residues. V was pared by 5 bases and J by 2 bases, with 4 bases of the junction left unmatched. The V gene's germline CDR1 is SEHNR and CDR2 FQNEAQ (reference sequence). The DNA for the CDR3 is TGTGCCAGCAGCCGGGACAGCCCCACAGATACGCAGTATTTT. Amino acids: CASSRDSPTDTQYF.

This clone is a singleton in its sample. V is TRBV14 and J is TRBJ2-2; perhaps TRBD2 as D (6 bases). The CDR3 is 15 residues long. The germline V and J ends were trimmed by 4 bases and 2 bases, with 11 bases remaining between them. In germline, CDR1 is SGHDN, CDR2 FVKESK. The CDR3 sequence is CASSPRGSNTGELFF. In DNA, the CDR3 is TGTGCCAGCAGCCCCCGGGGGTCAAACACCGGGGAGCTGTTTTTT. Complete variable domain (other parts from reference TRBV14 and TRBJ2-2): EAGVTQFPSHSVIEKGQTVTLRCDPISGHDNLYWYRRVMGKEIKFLLHFVKESKQDESGMPNNRFLAERTGGTYSTLKVQPAELEDSGVYFCASSPRGSNTGELFFGEGSRLTVL.

The chain uses TRBV18 and TRBJ2-3, with TRBD2 matching 7 bases. The CDR3 totals 15 residues. Germline CDR1 and CDR2: KGHSH and LQKENI. V gave up 4 bases and J gave up 5 bases; unmatched junction bases: 9. DNA of the CDR3: TGTGCCAGCTCACAACAAGCGGGACGGGGAGATACGCAGTATTTT. Translated, it gives CASSQQAGRGDTQYF.

The J gene is TRBJ1-3, the V gene TRBV5-1, with a weak D call TRBD1 (5 bases). The V end lost 0 bases, the J end lost 4 bases, and 14 bases lay between the germline ends. This CDR3 contains 16 residues. The germline CDR1 and CDR2 sequences are SGHRS and YFSETQ. CDR3: CASSLAGGSRGNTIYF. The CDR3 DNA sequence: TGCGCCAGCAGCTTGGCCGGGGGGAGCAGGGGAAACACCATATATTTT.

This clone occurred a few times. The rearrangement links TRBV11-2 to TRBJ1-2; 8 bases are a match to TRBD1. Germline trimming cut 4 bases from V and 3 bases from J; bases unmatched to any gene: 10. Germline CDR1 reads SGHAT; CDR2 reads FQNNGV. The CDR3 is 16 amino acids. CDR3 DNA: TGTGCCAGCAGCTCGGCCCGGACAGGGCTCTACTATGGCTACACCTTC. This translates into CASSSARTGLYYGYTF. The full variable domain, rest sourced from reference TRBV11-2 and TRBJ1-2, is EAGVAQSPRYKIIEKRQSVAFWCNPISGHATLYWYQQILGQGPKLLIQFQNNGVVDDSQLPKDRFSAERLKGVDSTLKIQPAKLEDSAVYLCASSSARTGLYYGYTFGSGTRLTVV.

The DNA for the CDR3 is TGTGCCAGCTCACCACTCGGACTAGCGGGAGGTTTAGCTGGGGCCAACGTCCTGACTTTC. Amino acids: CASSPLGLAGGLAGANVLTF. V is TRBV18 and J is TRBJ2-6; 14 bases align to TRBD2. The CDR3 covers 20 residues. Germline CDR1 and CDR2: KGHSH and LQKENI. After removal of 1 base from V and 2 bases from J, the junction contained 7 bases not matched to a gene. The whole variable domain, remainder taken from reference TRBV18 and TRBJ2-6, is NAGVMQNPRHLVRRRGQEARLRCSPMKGHSHVYWYRQLPEEGLKFMVYLQKENIIDESGMPKERFSAEFPKEGPSILRIQQVVRGDSAAYFCASSPLGLAGGLAGANVLTFGAGSRLTVL.

Note on this clone: An end of the junction differs from the germline gene, which may be a read error. V gene TRBV11-2 combines with J gene TRBJ2-7; 7 bases agree with TRBD1. The CDR3 extends over 15 amino acids. Germline V gives CDR1 SGHAT, CDR2 FQNNGV. The CDR3: CASSLDWTGARELRF. CDR3 sequence (DNA): TGTGCCAGCAGCTTAGATTGGACAGGAGCCCGAGAGCTACGATTC.

This chain links TRBV19 with TRBJ2-7; 8 bases line up with TRBD2. The CDR3 totals 14 residues. Germline loops: CDR1 LNHDA, CDR2 SQIVND (reference sequence). With 1 base clipped from V and 6 bases from J, the junction kept 5 bases outside the gene matches. CDR3 sequence reads: CASSIASGSGEQYF. The CDR3 DNA follows: TGTGCCAGTAGTATAGCCAGCGGGAGCGGCGAGCAGTACTTC.

This clone was seen a handful of times. The V and J genes are TRBV5-1 and TRBJ2-3; TRBD1 might be the D (6 bases). CDR1 and CDR2 from the germline V gene are SGHRS and YFSETQ. With 2 bases removed from V and 6 bases from J, the gap between germline ends came to 7 bases. The CDR3 consists of 12 residues. CDR3 protein: CASSFTGDTQYF. CDR3 bases: TGCGCCAGCAGCTTTACAGGGGATACGCAGTATTTT.

The chain links TRBV19 to TRBJ1-5; 7 bases line up with TRBD1. CDR1 and CDR2 (germline): LNHDA, SQIVND (reference sequence). After removal of 5 bases from V and 6 bases from J, the junction contained 7 bases not matched to a gene. This CDR3 has 14 amino acids. CDR3 coding DNA: TGTGCCAGTAGTGTAGCTGGGACAGCTCAGCCCCAGCATTTT. Protein: CASSVAGTAQPQHF. The full variable domain, completed using reference TRBV19 and TRBJ1-5, is DGGITQSPKYLFRKEGQNVTLSCEQNLNHDAMYWYRQDPGQGLRLIYYSQIVNDFQKGDIAEGYSVSREKKESFPLTVTSAQKNPTAFYLCASSVAGTAQPQHFGDGTRLSIL.

This chain joins TRBV28 and TRBJ2-1; 12 bases are a match to TRBD2. The CDR3 contains 19 residues. V lost 2 bases to trimming and J lost 0 bases; unmatched junction nucleotides: 8. CDR1 is MDHEN, CDR2 SYDVKM, per germline. The CDR3: CASSLQGLAGLSSYNEQFF. CDR3 DNA: TGTGCCAGCAGTTTACAGGGACTAGCGGGCCTAAGCTCCTACAATGAGCAGTTCTTC.

The V and J genes are TRBV7-8 and TRBJ2-5; TRBD2 matches 7 bases. The V gene's germline CDR1 is SGHVS and CDR2 FQNEAQ. The CDR3 totals 14 residues. V dropped 6 bases and J dropped 2; count of bases not matched to a gene: 6. The CDR3 region has the DNA TGTGCCAGCAGGCTCGGGGGGTCTCAAGAGACCCAGTACTTC. Translating gives CASRLGGSQETQYF.

The chain carries TRBV7-5 and TRBJ2-2; TRBD2 is taken as the D call from the table, unchecked against the DNA. TRBV7-5 is assigned pseudogene status. The CDR3 is 18 residues long. CDR3 DNA sequence: TGTGCCAGAAGCTTCCCAGTACCGGGAGGGGGTTACACCGGGGAGCTGTTTTTT. This encodes CARSFPVPGGGYTGELFF.

The chain recombines TRBV30 with TRBJ2-5, with 7 bases fitting TRBD1. There are 14 residues in the CDR3. The V segment lost 0 bases and the J segment 3 bases; nucleotides outside the gene matches: 4. Germline values: CDR1 GTSNPN, CDR2 SVGIG (reference sequence). In nucleotides, the CDR3 is TGTGCCTGGAGTGTATTGACAGGGAAAGAGACCCAGTACTTC. It encodes CAWSVLTGKETQYF.

The sample holds a few counts of this clone. This chain links TRBV5-1 with TRBJ2-1; D is possibly TRBD2 (5 bases). Between the trimmed V and J ends, which lost 5 bases and 8 bases, there was a span of 11 bases. From germline, CDR1 is SGHRS and CDR2 YFSETQ. CDR3 length: 12 residues. As DNA, the CDR3 is TGCGCCAGCAGACCTAGCCACGATGAGCAGTTCTTC. Translation gives CASRPSHDEQFF. Using reference TRBV5-1 and TRBJ2-1 for the parts outside the CDR3, the full variable domain is KAGVTQTPRYLIKTRGQQVTLSCSPISGHRSVSWYQQTPGQGLQFLFEYFSETQRNKGNFPGRFSGRQFSNSRSEMNVSTLELGDSALYLCASRPSHDEQFFGPGTRLTVL.

The chain carries TRBV19 and TRBJ1-4; perhaps TRBD1 as D (5 bases). Trimming stripped 8 bases from V and 8 bases from J, with 21 bases between. This CDR3 region has 15 residues. Germline assignment: CDR1 LNHDA and CDR2 SQIVND (reference sequence). This chain's CDR3 is CASHLGGGRGEKLFF. For the CDR3, the DNA is TGTGCCAGTCACCTCGGGGGTGGCCGGGGCGAAAAACTGTTTTTT.

The rearrangement links TRBV27 to TRBJ2-3; 10 bases fit TRBD1. From germline, CDR1 is MNHEY and CDR2 SMNVEV (reference sequence). The CDR3 has 16 residues. Losses at the gene ends were 2 bases for V and 5 bases for J; bases not matched to a gene: 7. The CDR3 sequence is CASSLRGQGTIDTQYF. CDR3 DNA: TGTGCCAGCAGTTTAAGGGGACAGGGGACGATAGATACGCAGTATTTT.

This clone turned up a few times. The J gene is TRBJ2-7, the V gene TRBV6-1; 8 bases line up with TRBD1. The germline gives CDR1 MNHNS, CDR2 SASEGT. Trimming cost V 10 bases and J 3 bases; bases outside gene matches: 11. This CDR3 is 14 amino acids long. The DNA for the CDR3 is TGTGCCACCAATCTAGGACAGGGTAGCTACGAGCAGTACTTC. Translated: CATNLGQGSYEQYF.

The V and J genes are TRBV25-1 and TRBJ1-2; no clear D gene. The V and J ends lost 6 bases and 8 bases respectively, with 13 bases between them. This CDR3 comprises 12 residues. Germline V lookup: CDR1 MGHDK, CDR2 SYGVNS. CDR3 region: CASRGSLIGYTF. DNA of the CDR3: TGTGCCAGCAGGGGCAGCCTGATCGGCTACACCTTC.

The chain couples TRBV10-3 to TRBJ1-1, with D possibly TRBD1 on 5 matching bases. Germline V gene data show CDR1 as ENHRY and CDR2 as SYGVKD. The CDR3 loop spans 13 amino acids. V was trimmed by 6 bases and J by 1 base, leaving 9 bases between them. CDR3 coding DNA: TGTGCCATCAGAGATGGACAGAACACTGAAGCTTTCTTT. It yields the protein CAIRDGQNTEAFF.

The CDR3 region has the DNA TGTGCCAGCAGCGCACTGGGCAACTATGGCTACACCTTC. Protein product: CASSALGNYGYTF. V usage is TRBV2 and J usage is TRBJ1-2; D gene uncertain. The CDR3 has 13 amino acids. The germline CDR1 and CDR2 sequences are SNHLY and FYNNEI. V was cut by 6 bases and J by 2 bases, with 10 bases left in between.

This chain links TRBV30 with TRBJ2-7, with 11 bases that match TRBD2. V was pared by 2 bases and J by 6 bases, with 12 bases of the junction left unmatched. CDR3 length: 16 residues. Germline CDR1 is GTSNPN and CDR2 is SVGIG (reference sequence). The DNA for the CDR3 is TGTGCCTGGAGTTCTACCTTCACTAGCGGGAGATCCGAGCAGTACTTC. Amino acid sequence: CAWSSTFTSGRSEQYF.

This chain joins TRBV11-3 and TRBJ2-1; maybe TRBD2 (6 bases). The germline V gene encodes CDR1 SGHNT and CDR2 YENEEA. This CDR3 contains 18 residues. The V end lost 1 base, the J end lost 7 bases, and 23 bases lay between the germline ends. CDR3 coding DNA: TGTGCCAGCAGCTTAGGTAGAGTGCGGGGCCCTAGCTCGAATGAGCAGTTCTTC. Protein product: CASSLGRVRGPSSNEQFF.